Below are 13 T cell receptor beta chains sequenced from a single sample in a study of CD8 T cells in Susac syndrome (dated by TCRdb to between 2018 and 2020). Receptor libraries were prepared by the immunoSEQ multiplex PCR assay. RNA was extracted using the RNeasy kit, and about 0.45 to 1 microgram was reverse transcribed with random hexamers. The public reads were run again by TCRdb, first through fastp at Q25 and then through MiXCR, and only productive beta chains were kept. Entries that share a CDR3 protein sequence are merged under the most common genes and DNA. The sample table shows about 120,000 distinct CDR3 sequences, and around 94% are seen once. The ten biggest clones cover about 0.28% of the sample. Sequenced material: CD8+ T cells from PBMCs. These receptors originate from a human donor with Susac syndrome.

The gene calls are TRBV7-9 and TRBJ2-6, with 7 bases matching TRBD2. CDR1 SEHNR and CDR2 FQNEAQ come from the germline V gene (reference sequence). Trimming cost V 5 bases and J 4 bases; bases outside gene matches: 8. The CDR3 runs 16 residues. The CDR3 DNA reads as TGTGCCAGCAGCCCGTGGGGAGGGGTCGGGGCCAACGTCCTGACTTTC. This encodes CASSPWGGVGANVLTF. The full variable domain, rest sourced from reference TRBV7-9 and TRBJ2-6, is DTGVSQNPRHKITKRGQNVTFRCDPISEHNRLYWYRQTLGQGPEFLTYFQNEAQLEKSRLLSDRFSAERPKGSFSTLEIQRTEQGDSAMYLCASSPWGGVGANVLTFGAGSRLTVL.

CDR3 coding DNA: TGTGCCGCTGGGACAACCAAAAACATTCAGTACTTC. Translated: CAAGTTKNIQYF. The rearrangement joins TRBV25-1 to TRBJ2-4, with D possibly matching TRBD1 (6 bases). Trimming stripped 11 bases from V and 2 bases from J, with 10 bases between. The germline gives CDR1 MGHDK, CDR2 SYGVNS. The CDR3 covers 12 residues.

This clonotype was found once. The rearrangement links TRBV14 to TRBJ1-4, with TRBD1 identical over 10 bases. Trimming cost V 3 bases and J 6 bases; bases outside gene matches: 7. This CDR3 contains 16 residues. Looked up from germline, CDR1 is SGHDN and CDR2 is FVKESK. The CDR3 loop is CASSHGTGAIDEKLFF. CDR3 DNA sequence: TGTGCCAGCAGCCACGGGACAGGGGCTATCGATGAAAAACTGTTTTTT. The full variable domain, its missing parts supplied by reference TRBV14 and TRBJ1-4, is EAGVTQFPSHSVIEKGQTVTLRCDPISGHDNLYWYRRVMGKEIKFLLHFVKESKQDESGMPNNRFLAERTGGTYSTLKVQPAELEDSGVYFCASSHGTGAIDEKLFFGSGTQLSVL.

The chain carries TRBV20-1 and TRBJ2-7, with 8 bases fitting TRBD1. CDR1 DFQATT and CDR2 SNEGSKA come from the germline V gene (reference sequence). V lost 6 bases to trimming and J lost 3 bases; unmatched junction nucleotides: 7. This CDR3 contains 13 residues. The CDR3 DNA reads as TGCAGTGCCACGACAGGGGACGGCTACGAGCAGTACTTC. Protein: CSATTGDGYEQYF.

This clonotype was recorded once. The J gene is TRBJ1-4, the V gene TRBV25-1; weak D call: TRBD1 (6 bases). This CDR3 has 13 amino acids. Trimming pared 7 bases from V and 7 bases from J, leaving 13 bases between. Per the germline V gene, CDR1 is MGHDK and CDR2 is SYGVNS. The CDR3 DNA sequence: TGTGCCAGCATACCGGGGGCGGGTGAAAAACTGTTTTTT. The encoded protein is CASIPGAGEKLFF.

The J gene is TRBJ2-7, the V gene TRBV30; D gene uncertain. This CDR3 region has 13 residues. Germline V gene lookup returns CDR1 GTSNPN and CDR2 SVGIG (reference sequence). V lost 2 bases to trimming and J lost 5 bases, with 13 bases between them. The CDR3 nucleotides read TGTGCCTGGAGTATCGACGCCTTTAACGAGCAGTACTTC. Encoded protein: CAWSIDAFNEQYF.

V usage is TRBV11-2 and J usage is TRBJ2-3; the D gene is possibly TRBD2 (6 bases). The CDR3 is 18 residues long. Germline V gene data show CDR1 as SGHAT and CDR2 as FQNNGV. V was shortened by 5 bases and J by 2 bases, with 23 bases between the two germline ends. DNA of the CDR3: TGTGCCAGCAGCCCTAGGAGTGAGGGGACTCTTCACACAGATACGCAGTATTTT. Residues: CASSPRSEGTLHTDTQYF.

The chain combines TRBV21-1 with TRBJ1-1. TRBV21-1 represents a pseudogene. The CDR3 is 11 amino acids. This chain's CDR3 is CASSARGAAFF. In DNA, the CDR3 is TGTGCCAGCAGCGCTCGCGGGGCAGCTTTCTTT.

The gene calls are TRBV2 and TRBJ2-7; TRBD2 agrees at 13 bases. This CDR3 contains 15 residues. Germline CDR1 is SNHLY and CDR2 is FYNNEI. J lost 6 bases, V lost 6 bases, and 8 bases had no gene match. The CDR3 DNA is TGTGCCAGCAGGCTTACTAGCGGGGGGGCCGCCGAGCAGTACTTC. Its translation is CASRLTSGGAAEQYF.

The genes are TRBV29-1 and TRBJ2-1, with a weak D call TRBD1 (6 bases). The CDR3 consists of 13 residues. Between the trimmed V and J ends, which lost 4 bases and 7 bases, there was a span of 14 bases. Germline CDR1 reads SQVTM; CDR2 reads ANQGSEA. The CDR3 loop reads CSVVGGLMNEQFF. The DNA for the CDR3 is TGCAGCGTTGTAGGGGGATTAATGAATGAGCAGTTCTTC.

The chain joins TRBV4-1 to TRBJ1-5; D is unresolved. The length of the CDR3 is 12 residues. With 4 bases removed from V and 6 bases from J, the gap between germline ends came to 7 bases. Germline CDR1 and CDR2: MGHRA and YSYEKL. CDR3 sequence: CASSPDGQPQHF. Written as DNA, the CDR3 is TGCGCCAGCAGCCCAGATGGTCAGCCCCAGCATTTT.

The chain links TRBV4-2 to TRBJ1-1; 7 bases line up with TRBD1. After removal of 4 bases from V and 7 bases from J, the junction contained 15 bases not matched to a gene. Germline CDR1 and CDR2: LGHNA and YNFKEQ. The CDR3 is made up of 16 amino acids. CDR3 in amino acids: CASSPRGWEGASEAFF. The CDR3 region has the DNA TGTGCCAGCAGCCCGCGGGGGTGGGAGGGGGCTAGTGAAGCTTTCTTT.

CDR3 in DNA: TGTGCCAGCAGCCCCGGGACTAGCGGGGGGTATGAGCAGTTCTTC. This codes for CASSPGTSGGYEQFF. The chain recombines TRBV3-1 with TRBJ2-1; TRBD2 matches 15 bases. The CDR3 is 15 amino acids. Germline assignment: CDR1 LGHDT and CDR2 YNNKEL (reference sequence). The V and J ends lost 4 bases and 8 bases, in that order; junction bases with no gene match: 3.